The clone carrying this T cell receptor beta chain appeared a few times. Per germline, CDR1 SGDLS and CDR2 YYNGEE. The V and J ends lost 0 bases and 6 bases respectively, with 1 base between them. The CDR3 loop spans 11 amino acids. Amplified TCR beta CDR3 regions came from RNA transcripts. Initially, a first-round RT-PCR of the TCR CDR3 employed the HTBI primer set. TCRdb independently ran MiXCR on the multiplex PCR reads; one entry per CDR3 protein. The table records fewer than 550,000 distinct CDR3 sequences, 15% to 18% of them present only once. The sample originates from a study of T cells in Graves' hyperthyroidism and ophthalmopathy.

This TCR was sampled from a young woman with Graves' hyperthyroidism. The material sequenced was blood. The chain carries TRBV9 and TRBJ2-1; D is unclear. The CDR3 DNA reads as TGTGCCAGCAGCGTAGCCAATGAGCAGTTCTTC. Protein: CASSVANEQFF.